This entry features one TCR beta chain sequence. What it binds is unknown. Profiles of TCR beta VDJ and CDR3 were generated from a genomic DNA template. TCRdb independently ran MiXCR on the reads; one entry per CDR3 protein. The sample lists about 160,000 distinct CDR3 sequences; around half were seen once. The sample belongs to a study of CD8+CD57+ T cells in acquired aplastic anemia. Overall study: An average of 3.2 ug of DNA was obtained from sorted CD4+ and CD8+ cells.

Study-level points and caveats: Patients showed no significant difference from controls in CD8+ Simpson's diversity. Around 27 was the count of CD8+ CDR3 sequences that patients shared with controls.

Patients selected for sequencing had displayed CD8+CD57+ cell expansion by flow cytometry. Everyone among the patients had severe acquired aplastic anemia. V lost 6 bases and J lost 4, with 12 bases in between. This CDR3 contains 13 residues. Germline V gene lookup returns CDR1 LNHDA and CDR2 SQIVND (reference sequence). The V gene is TRBV19, the J gene TRBJ1-2; tentative D call: TRBD1 (6 bases). This sequence was found in a human donor with aplastic anemia. The specimen was sorted CD4+, CD8+, or CD8+CD57+ T cells (not recorded which) from PBMCs. The CDR3 protein is CASRTGTLYGYTF. In nucleotides, the CDR3 is TGTGCCAGTAGGACCGGGACACTCTATGGCTACACCTTC.